This record concerns one T cell receptor beta chain sequence. Its antigen remains unidentified. The data derive from a study of shared clonotypes between healthy human individuals. Study findings and constraints: Compared with clonotypes that all four donors shared, non-shared clonotypes had lower generation probabilities.

Here immunoSEQ multiplex PCR was the method, and the copy in TCRdb shows in-frame clones only, minus some. The sample carries about 2.3 million clones, over 90% recorded once. Germline trimming cut 5 bases from V and 2 bases from J; bases unmatched to any gene: 15. From germline, CDR1 is MNHEY and CDR2 SMNVEV (reference sequence). The CDR3 covers 17 residues. Sequencing was carried out using naive CD4+ T cells from PBMCs. Subset described: CD45RA+ positively selected. This chain connects TRBV27 to TRBJ2-7, with 7 bases fitting TRBD1. This clonotype was sampled from a man aged 18 to 35 in good health. Some clones in this sample may be carry-over from other donors' samples. The CDR3, as DNA: TGTGCCAGCAGTGATATTACAGGGGCCCCTTATCCCTACGAGCAGTACTTC. This sequence encodes CASSDITGAPYPYEQYF.